A single sample is the source of the 23 T cell receptor beta chains below, sequenced in a study of cytomegalovirus exposure and HLA in healthy donors. With 60 Vbeta and 13 Jbeta primers, the PCR was carried out. The method was immunoSEQ multiplex PCR; TCRdb's version includes in-frame clones alone and lacks a portion of them. The sample records around 240,000 clones, 82% being singletons. Sequences were obtained from PBMCs. Receptors originate from a middle-aged woman in good health and CMV-seropositive.

With regard to this clone: Sequence at one end of the junction differs from germline and may be a read error. This chain connects TRBV6-5 to TRBJ2-7, with D possibly matching TRBD2 (5 bases). CDR3 size: 15 residues. Per germline, CDR1 MNHEY and CDR2 SVGAGI. CDR3 residues: CASSTLSVSAYEQCF. The DNA of the CDR3 is TGTGCCAGCAGTACCCTCTCGGTTAGCGCCTACGAGCAGTGCTTC.

This clone has just a few counts. The chain combines TRBV7-8 with TRBJ1-1, with unresolved D. The V gene's germline CDR1 is SGHVS and CDR2 FQNEAQ. V lost 5 bases and J 3 bases, leaving 13 bases between the germline ends. This CDR3 is 14 amino acids long. The CDR3: CASSPRGSHTEAFF. The CDR3 DNA sequence: TGTGCCAGCAGCCCGAGAGGTTCGCACACTGAAGCTTTCTTT.

The V gene is TRBV5-1, the J gene TRBJ2-7, with a tentative D call TRBD2 (6 bases). Germline V CDR1 and CDR2: SGHRS, YFSETQ. The CDR3 is 17 residues long. V was trimmed by 3 bases and J by 2 bases, leaving 21 bases between them. Written as DNA, the CDR3 is TGCGCCAGCAGCTCCGAACTGACTAGTAAAGTGCCCTACGAGCAGTACTTC. This translates into CASSSELTSKVPYEQYF. Full variable domain (outside the CDR3, taken from reference TRBV5-1 and TRBJ2-7): KAGVTQTPRYLIKTRGQQVTLSCSPISGHRSVSWYQQTPGQGLQFLFEYFSETQRNKGNFPGRFSGRQFSNSRSEMNVSTLELGDSALYLCASSSELTSKVPYEQYFGPGTRLTVT.

J is TRBJ1-1 and V is TRBV6-1, with 7 bases fitting TRBD1. The V gene end was trimmed by 3 bases and the J gene end by 3 bases; junction bases not matched to a gene: 7. The CDR3 is made up of 15 amino acids. CDR1 and CDR2 from the germline V gene are MNHNS and SASEGT. In DNA, the CDR3 is TGTGCCAGCAGTGACCCAGGACAGGCGGACACTGAAGCTTTCTTT. Its protein is CASSDPGQADTEAFF.

This chain joins TRBV4-3 and TRBJ2-1; D is possibly TRBD1 (5 bases). CDR1 and CDR2 from the germline V gene are LGHNA and YSLEER. The CDR3 has 17 amino acids. Trimming took off 3 bases at V and 8 bases at J, with 23 bases between the two ends. The CDR3 nucleotides read TGCGCCAGCAGCCAGCTTCCGCAGGGCCGTATGGATGATGAGCAGTTCTTC. Amino acids: CASSQLPQGRMDDEQFF.

J is TRBJ1-2 and V is TRBV5-4, with 9 bases matching TRBD1. The V and J ends lost 4 bases and 1 base, in that order; junction bases with no gene match: 14. Germline V lookup: CDR1 SGHNT, CDR2 YYREEE (reference sequence). The CDR3 runs to 18 residues. The CDR3 loop reads CASSARDREADYNYGYTF. CDR3 bases: TGTGCCAGCAGCGCGCGGGACAGGGAGGCCGACTATAACTATGGCTACACCTTC.

The chain combines TRBV9 with TRBJ2-3; weak D call: TRBD2 (6 bases). The ends were cut back, 3 bases at V and 6 bases at J, with 14 bases in the middle. This CDR3 comprises 14 residues. Germline V lookup: CDR1 SGDLS, CDR2 YYNGEE. The CDR3 nucleotides read TGTGCCAGCAGCGCGGGGGACCGGTGGGATACGCAGTATTTT. Amino acid sequence: CASSAGDRWDTQYF.

The chain joins TRBV27 to TRBJ1-2; 8 bases agree with TRBD1. With 5 bases clipped from V and 4 bases from J, the junction kept 9 bases outside the gene matches. Germline CDR1 and CDR2: MNHEY and SMNVEV (reference sequence). This CDR3 contains 15 residues. The CDR3 region is CASSPRQGAGYGYTF. CDR3 coding DNA: TGTGCCAGCAGTCCCCGTCAGGGGGCCGGCTATGGCTACACCTTC.

This chain connects TRBV28 to TRBJ2-3; 7 bases agree with TRBD2. CDR3 size: 15 residues. Trimming took 6 bases from V and 5 from J; bases not matched to a gene: 11. Germline lookup yields CDR1 MDHEN and CDR2 SYDVKM. The CDR3 protein is CASSDSSRGEDTQYF. CDR3 sequence (DNA): TGTGCCAGCAGCGATTCCAGCCGGGGGGAAGATACGCAGTATTTT.

The rearrangement links TRBV29-1 to TRBJ1-2; 11 bases line up with TRBD1. V lost 4 bases to trimming and J lost 8 bases; unmatched junction nucleotides: 6. CDR1 is SQVTM and CDR2 is ANQGSEA in the germline V gene. CDR3 length: 13 residues. CDR3 sequence reads: CSVGGDRGRGYTF. CDR3 sequence (DNA): TGCAGCGTTGGGGGGGACAGGGGGAGAGGCTACACCTTC.

The rearrangement uses TRBV5-4 and TRBJ1-2; 9 bases align to TRBD1. This CDR3 has 15 amino acids. Germline trimming cut 4 bases from V and 0 bases from J; bases unmatched to any gene: 4. CDR1 SGHNT and CDR2 YYREEE come from the germline V gene (reference sequence). In DNA, the CDR3 is TGTGCCAGCAGCGTGGACAGGGGCGCTAACTATGGCTACACCTTC. This translates into CASSVDRGANYGYTF.

This clone has a handful of counts. The chain employs TRBV4-1 and TRBJ2-1, with D possibly matching TRBD2 (6 bases). Germline values: CDR1 MGHRA, CDR2 YSYEKL. This CDR3 has 15 residues. Trimming cost V 0 bases and J 2 bases, with 8 bases left between them. This CDR3 is CASSQDRTTYNEQFF. The CDR3 DNA reads TGCGCCAGCAGCCAAGACAGGACTACCTACAATGAGCAGTTCTTC.

V is TRBV7-8 and J is TRBJ2-1; a weak D match, TRBD2 (6 bases). This CDR3 region has 15 residues. Germline assignment: CDR1 SGHVS and CDR2 FQNEAQ. V gave up 5 bases and J gave up 7 bases, with 18 bases separating them. For the CDR3, the DNA is TGTGCCAGCAGCACCGCCCCAGGAGGGATGAATGAGCAGTTCTTC. Translating it yields CASSTAPGGMNEQFF. The variable domain in full, completed from reference TRBV7-8 and TRBJ2-1, reads GAGVSQSPRYKVAKRGQDVALRCDPISGHVSLFWYQQALGQGPEFLTYFQNEAQLDKSGLPSDRFFAERPEGSVSTLKIQRTQQEDSAVYLCASSTAPGGMNEQFFGPGTRLTVL.

The gene calls are TRBV4-3 and TRBJ2-1, with 8 bases aligning to TRBD2. The CDR3 runs to 17 residues. J was trimmed by 0 bases and V by 1 base; bases with no gene match: 5. Germline-derived CDR1 and CDR2 are LGHNA and YSLEER. The CDR3 bases are TGCGCCAGCAGCCAAGGAACTAGCGGCAGCTCCTACAATGAGCAGTTCTTC. This encodes CASSQGTSGSSYNEQFF.

In its sample, this clone was seen a few times. V usage is TRBV6-1 and J usage is TRBJ1-2; D may be TRBD1 (6 bases). Germline V CDR1 and CDR2: MNHNS, SASEGT. V was clipped by 7 bases and J by 4 bases, with 13 bases between them. The CDR3 spans 13 residues. The CDR3 DNA is TGTGCCAGCACACCCGCAGGGGCCTATGGCTACACCTTC. This sequence encodes CASTPAGAYGYTF.

About this clone: A junction end diverges from the germline sequence, so it may reflect a read error. The V gene is TRBV7-9, the J gene TRBJ2-1; 11 bases map to TRBD2. Germline CDR1 reads SEHNR; CDR2 reads FQNEAQ (reference sequence). CDR3 size: 18 residues. The CDR3 coding sequence is TGTTCCAGCAGCTCAGGACTAGCGGGTCGGAGCTCCTACAATGAGCAGTTCTTC. Translating it yields CSSSSGLAGRSSYNEQFF.

This rearrangement joins TRBV13 to TRBJ2-1; 9 positions match TRBD2. The CDR3 is 14 amino acids. With V trimmed by 2 bases and J by 7 bases, 3 bases remained unmatched. CDR1 is PRHDT, CDR2 FYEKMQ, per germline (reference sequence). The CDR3 DNA reads as TGTGCCAGCAGCTTACTAGCGGGGAGGAATGAGCAGTTCTTC. Amino acids: CASSLLAGRNEQFF.

The chain carries TRBV6-5 and TRBJ1-4; possible D gene TRBD1, 6 bases. The V gene's germline CDR1 is MNHEY and CDR2 SVGAGI. V shed 6 bases and J shed 4 bases, with 15 bases lying between them. The CDR3 is 15 amino acids. The CDR3 reads CASRRTDSINEKLFF. DNA for the CDR3: TGTGCCAGCAGACGCACGGACAGCATTAATGAAAAACTGTTTTTT.

The chain has TRBV5-1 and TRBJ1-2; tentatively, D is TRBD1 (6 bases). The CDR3 spans 14 residues. V lost 2 bases and J 2 bases, leaving 10 bases between the germline ends. Germline V CDR1 and CDR2: SGHRS, YFSETQ. The CDR3 region is CASSFGTRNYGYTF. As DNA, the CDR3 is TGCGCCAGCAGCTTCGGGACACGGAACTATGGCTACACCTTC.

To note about this clone: One junction end does not reproduce the germline sequence, and a read error may be involved. V and J are TRBV7-9 and TRBJ1-2, with 7 nucleotides matching TRBD1. This CDR3 is 15 amino acids long. Germline CDR1 is SEHNR and CDR2 is FQNEAQ (reference sequence). The CDR3 DNA follows: TGTTCCAGCAGCTTAGCCTTATCAGGGGGGCATGGCTACACCTTC. Encoded protein: CSSSLALSGGHGYTF.

The gene calls are TRBV6-1 and TRBJ2-3, with 9 bases fitting TRBD2. V was clipped by 2 bases and J by 3 bases; unmatched bases: 9. Germline CDR1 is MNHNS and CDR2 is SASEGT. CDR3 size: 17 residues. The CDR3 DNA reads TGTGCCAGCAGTGAAAGGGGCGGGGGGGCTCTAACAGATACGCAGTATTTT. Its translation is CASSERGGGALTDTQYF.

This chain uses TRBV7-3 with TRBJ2-2; tentatively, D is TRBD1 (5 bases). V was trimmed by 3 bases and J by 3 bases, leaving 8 bases between them. The CDR3 has 14 amino acids. The germline CDR1 and CDR2 sequences are SGHTA and FQGTGA. The CDR3 sequence is CASSFQGDTGELFF. CDR3 in DNA: TGTGCCAGCAGCTTTCAGGGTGACACCGGGGAGCTGTTTTTT.

The chain links TRBV9 to TRBJ1-2, with D possibly being TRBD1 (5 bases). Trimming left V 0 bases short and J 5 bases short, with 11 bases between. Per germline, CDR1 SGDLS and CDR2 YYNGEE. This CDR3 region has 14 residues. Written as DNA, the CDR3 is TGTGCCAGCAGCGTAGCCCCGGACACGTATGGCTACACCTTC. This encodes CASSVAPDTYGYTF.